The TCR beta chain under discussion was sequenced for a study of regulatory T cells in long-lasting Graves disease. Study conclusions and caveats: Tissue studied was limited to peripheral blood, excluding thyroid tissue.

Germline assignment: CDR1 MDHEN and CDR2 SYDVKM. The CDR3 is 13 residues long. Deletions cut 6 bases from V and 5 bases from J, with 10 bases between. In regard to this clonotype: Its antigen is currently unknown. Just one base apart from a much larger clone, this may be a read error.

CDR3 regions were amplified by Arm-PCR using iRepertoire HTBI primers to build TCR beta libraries. TCRdb re-analysed the multiplex PCR reads in MiXCR, keeping a single row per CDR3 protein. This table has about 340,000 distinct CDR3 sequences, roughly a fifth appearing once. Time point described: persistent/refractory GD, antithyroid drugs over 5 years with positive TRAb. PBMC-extracted RNA yielded the TCR library. One endocrinology department in Xi'an, China, was where patients came from. The V call is TRBV28, the J call TRBJ1-4; D may be TRBD1 (5 bases). Here the sequenced sample was peripheral blood mononuclear cells (PBMCs), taken when the disease was refractory, from a patient treated with antithyroid drugs. This sequence was found in a female donor with Graves disease. The CDR3 here is CASRGTANEKLFF. The DNA for the CDR3 is TGTGCCAGCAGGGGGACGGCGAATGAAAAACTGTTTTTT.